These 7 T cell receptor beta chains came from one sample sequenced in a study of vaccination and CD4 T cells after COVID-19. Treatment given: approximately nine-day PBMC culture with coronavirus spike peptide pools or control peptides (ViraFEST assay). The Oncomine TCR Beta short-read assay was what sequenced the DNA obtained from cultured CD4+ T cells. One entry per CDR3 protein results from TCRdb running MiXCR on the PCR reads. The profile shows about 15,000 distinct CDR3 sequences, about 42% of them singletons. No antigens are known for them. The sample consisted of cultured CD4+ T cells from blood. The receptors originated from a human donor with COVID-19.

This clonotype came up a few times. V gene TRBV12-3 or TRBV12-4 combines with J gene TRBJ1-5, with 8 bases matching TRBD1. After removal of 4 bases from V and 6 bases from J, the junction contained 8 bases not matched to a gene. The CDR3 length is 15 residues. The chain's CDR3 is CASSSVTGGGQPQHF. CDR3 DNA: TGTGCCAGCAGTTCCGTTACAGGGGGGGGTCAGCCCCAGCATTTT.

This rearrangement joins TRBV6-1 to TRBJ1-1; D is perhaps TRBD1 (5 bases). The CDR3 is 13 amino acids. CDR1 and CDR2 from the germline V gene are MNHNS and SASEGT. V was clipped by 7 bases and J by 2 bases, with 11 bases between them. The CDR3 nucleotides are TGTGCCAGCAATCCCCAGGGTAACACTGAAGCTTTCTTT. Its protein product is CASNPQGNTEAFF.

This clonotype was seen once. The chain is built from TRBV6-5 and TRBJ2-7; D is unclear. The CDR3 sequence is 16 residues long. Trimming pared 2 bases from V and 3 bases from J, leaving 17 bases between. The germline V gene encodes CDR1 MNHEY and CDR2 SVGAGI. CDR3 amino acids: CASSYGGVFPNYEQYF. In DNA form, the CDR3 reads TGTGCCAGCAGTTACGGCGGTGTTTTTCCAAACTACGAGCAGTACTTC.

The chain is built from TRBV19 and TRBJ1-2; no firm D call. Trimming shortened V by 2 bases and J by 8 bases, and 15 bases separated the two germline ends. Germline V gene lookup returns CDR1 LNHDA and CDR2 SQIVND (reference sequence). The CDR3 spans 14 residues. CDR3 DNA sequence: TGTGCCAGTAGTATACCCGGACGGCCTATGGGCTACACCTTC. Its translation is CASSIPGRPMGYTF. Drawing the rest from reference TRBV19 and TRBJ1-2, the complete variable domain is DGGITQSPKYLFRKEGQNVTLSCEQNLNHDAMYWYRQDPGQGLRLIYYSQIVNDFQKGDIAEGYSVSREKKESFPLTVTSAQKNPTAFYLCASSIPGRPMGYTFGSGTRLTVV.

CDR3 residues: CASTYSDRDSDGYTF. CDR3 bases: TGCGCCAGCACCTACTCAGACCGGGACAGTGATGGCTACACCTTC. V usage is TRBV5-1 and J usage is TRBJ1-2, with 7 positions matching TRBD1. Germline-derived CDR1 and CDR2 are SGHRS and YFSETQ. V gave up 6 bases and J gave up 6 bases; unmatched junction bases: 14. The CDR3 runs 15 residues.

V gene TRBV15 combines with J gene TRBJ2-2, with 11 bases matching TRBD2. The V segment lost 0 bases and the J segment 5 bases; nucleotides outside the gene matches: 5. Per germline, CDR1 LNHNV and CDR2 YYDKDF (reference sequence). The CDR3 sequence is 17 residues long. DNA of the CDR3: TGTGCCACCAGCAGAGATCTAGCGGGGGGACCAACCGGGGAGCTGTTTTTT. This codes for CATSRDLAGGPTGELFF.

This rearrangement joins TRBV4-1 to TRBJ1-1; no reliable D call. Germline lookup yields CDR1 MGHRA and CDR2 YSYEKL. The V and J ends lost 4 bases and 3 bases respectively, with 9 bases between them. The CDR3 is 13 amino acids. CDR3 DNA: TGCGCCAGCAGCCCAGGAGGGTACACTGAAGCTTTCTTT. It is translated as CASSPGGYTEAFF.